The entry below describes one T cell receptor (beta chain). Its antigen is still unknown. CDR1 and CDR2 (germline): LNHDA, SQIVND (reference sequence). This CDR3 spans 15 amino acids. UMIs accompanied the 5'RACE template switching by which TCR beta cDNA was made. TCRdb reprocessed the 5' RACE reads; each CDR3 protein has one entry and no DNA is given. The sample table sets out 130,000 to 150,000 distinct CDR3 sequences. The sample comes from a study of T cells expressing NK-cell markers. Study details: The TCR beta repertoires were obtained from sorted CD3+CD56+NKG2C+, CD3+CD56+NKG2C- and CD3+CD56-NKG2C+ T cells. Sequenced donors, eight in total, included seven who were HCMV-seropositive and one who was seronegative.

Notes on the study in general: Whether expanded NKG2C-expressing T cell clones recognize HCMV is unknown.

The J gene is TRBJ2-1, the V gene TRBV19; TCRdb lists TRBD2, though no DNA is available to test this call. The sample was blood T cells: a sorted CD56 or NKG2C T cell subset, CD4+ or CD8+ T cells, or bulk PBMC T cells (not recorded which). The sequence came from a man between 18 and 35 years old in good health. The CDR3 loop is CASTTSGSFGNEQFF.